The 19 T cell receptor beta chains below were found in one sample sequenced in a study of CD8 T cells in ankylosing spondylitis. MiXCR was run by TCRdb on the 5' RACE reads, yielding one entry per CDR3 protein. This sample has 250,000 to 350,000 distinct CDR3 sequences, with roughly 20% found just once. What was sequenced was blood, either unsorted or a sorted T cell fraction (not recorded which). These receptors were obtained from a male donor with ankylosing spondylitis or in good health (not recorded which).

The gene calls are TRBV10-3 and TRBJ2-7; TRBD1 agrees at 11 bases. CDR1 is ENHRY, CDR2 SYGVKD, per germline. Trimming cost V 6 bases and J 2 bases; bases outside gene matches: 0. The CDR3 sequence is 13 residues long. The CDR3 spells CAIRGQGAYEQYV. Here the CDR3 DNA reads TGTGCCATCAGGGGACAGGGGGCCTACGAGCAGTACGTC.

This clonotype came up many times. This sequence joins TRBV12-3 or TRBV12-4 and TRBJ2-1; TRBD2 agrees at 10 bases. This CDR3 comprises 16 residues. The junction had 10 bases not matched to a gene; V was cut back by 3 bases and J by 8 bases. CDR3 protein: CASSFLERGGVDEQFF. The CDR3 nucleotides are TGTGCCAGCAGTTTTCTCGAGCGGGGGGGCGTAGATGAGCAGTTCTTC.

This clonotype was observed a handful of times. The rearrangement links TRBV6-1 to TRBJ2-6, with no clear D. Germline V CDR1 and CDR2: MNHNS, SASEGT. V was trimmed by 6 bases and J by 0 bases, leaving 9 bases between them. The CDR3 covers 15 residues. The CDR3 loop is CASRKQSSGANVLTF. CDR3 DNA sequence: TGTGCCAGCAGGAAACAGAGCTCTGGGGCCAACGTCCTGACTTTC.

This clonotype was observed a handful of times. The chain joins TRBV5-1 to TRBJ1-1; TRBD1 aligns across 9 bases. The V gene's germline CDR1 is SGHRS and CDR2 YFSETQ. Losses at the gene ends were 4 bases for V and 1 base for J; bases not matched to a gene: 5. The CDR3 extends over 15 amino acids. CDR3 protein: CASSLGQGKNTEAFF. For the CDR3, the DNA is TGCGCCAGCAGCCTGGGACAGGGAAAGAACACTGAAGCTTTCTTT.

This clonotype appeared a few times. Its ends do not fully match the called genes, so a read error is possible. The chain employs TRBV5-1 and TRBJ1-6, with D perhaps matching TRBD1 (5 bases). The CDR3 is made up of 15 amino acids. Germline V gene data show CDR1 as SGHRS and CDR2 as YFSETQ. CDR3 residues: CASSFSGGESSPLYF. The CDR3 nucleotides are TGCGCCAGCAGCTTCTCGGGGGGGGAGTCTTCACCCCTCTACTTT.

There are a few counts of this clonotype. This chain connects TRBV4-2 to TRBJ1-3; D not resolved. V was pared by 1 base and J by 0 bases, with 10 bases between. Germline CDR1 LGHNA, CDR2 YNFKEQ. The CDR3 is 16 residues long. Here the CDR3 reads CASSQGRRDSGNTIYF. The CDR3 DNA reads TGTGCCAGCAGCCAAGGGAGAAGGGACTCTGGAAACACCATATATTTT.

This clonotype was seen a handful of times. V is TRBV5-1 and J is TRBJ1-1; D is ambiguous. V was clipped by 0 bases and J by 0 bases, with 18 bases between them. Germline CDR1 is SGHRS and CDR2 is YFSETQ. The CDR3 is 18 amino acids. This CDR3 reads CASSLGSGFAPVNTEAFF. DNA of the CDR3: TGCGCCAGCAGCTTGGGATCGGGGTTCGCGCCGGTGAACACTGAAGCTTTCTTT.

The rearrangement uses TRBV18 and TRBJ1-2; no definite D call. Trimming pared 2 bases from V and 6 bases from J, leaving 13 bases between. The CDR3 extends over 14 amino acids. Germline V gives CDR1 KGHSH, CDR2 LQKENI. For the CDR3, the DNA is TGTGCCAGCTCACCATCCCGGAATTCCAATGGCTACACCTTC. It codes for CASSPSRNSNGYTF.

A few counts support this clonotype. This chain connects TRBV14 to TRBJ2-5, with TRBD1 matching 8 bases. The germline CDR1 and CDR2 sequences are SGHDN and FVKESK. Trimming cost V 1 base and J 5 bases; bases outside gene matches: 18. The CDR3 is made up of 19 amino acids. This CDR3 reads CASSQVILDRALFEETQYF. In DNA, the CDR3 is TGTGCCAGCAGCCAAGTAATTTTGGACAGGGCGTTATTCGAGGAGACCCAGTACTTC.

This clonotype was observed a few times. V is TRBV6-5 and J is TRBJ1-4, with D possibly being TRBD1 (5 bases). The CDR3 is 14 amino acids. V was cut by 0 bases and J by 8 bases, with 10 bases left in between. Germline loops: CDR1 MNHEY, CDR2 SVGAGI. CDR3 loop: CASSYSGPEEKLFF. The CDR3 DNA is TGTGCCAGCAGTTACTCGGGGCCGGAAGAAAAACTGTTTTTT.

The chain is built from TRBV11-2 and TRBJ2-7; D remains unclear. Germline V lookup: CDR1 SGHAT, CDR2 FQNNGV. This CDR3 region has 15 residues. CDR3 nucleotide sequence: TGTGGCAGCAGCTTATCGGAATTGGGGTCCTACGAGCAGTACGTC. It translates to CGSSLSELGSYEQYV.

The rearrangement uses TRBV6-1 and TRBJ1-2; possible D gene TRBD1, 5 bases. Germline CDR1 MNHNS, CDR2 SASEGT. The CDR3 has 12 amino acids. Trimming removed 10 bases from V and 1 base from J, with 10 bases in between. CDR3 amino acids: CATRDYNYGYTF. The CDR3 DNA reads TGTGCCACCAGGGACTATAACTATGGCTACACCTTC.

This clonotype was detected only a few times. The chain links TRBV18 to TRBJ2-5; TRBD1 matches 8 bases. CDR1 and CDR2 from the germline V gene are KGHSH and LQKENI. There are 15 residues in the CDR3. The trim removed 6 bases at V and 1 base at J, leaving 7 bases unmatched. The CDR3, as DNA: TGTGCCAGCTCTCGGGACAGGACCATCCAAGAGACCCAGTACTTC. Translation gives CASSRDRTIQETQYF.

This clonotype was counted only a few times. The chain carries TRBV20-1 and TRBJ2-5; 8 bases map to TRBD1. Per the germline V gene, CDR1 is DFQATT and CDR2 is SNEGSKA (reference sequence). Trimming at V came to 4 bases and at J to 3 bases, leaving 13 bases not matched to a gene. The CDR3 consists of 16 residues. The CDR3, as DNA: TGCAGTGCTAAGATTGGGGCAGGGGGCAACGAAGAGACCCAGTACTTC. This sequence encodes CSAKIGAGGNEETQYF.

V is TRBV20-1 and J is TRBJ1-1; D is uncertain. V was trimmed by 1 base and J by 4 bases, leaving 10 bases between them. In germline, CDR1 is DFQATT, CDR2 SNEGSKA (reference sequence). This CDR3 contains 13 residues. CDR3 coding DNA: TGCAGTGCTAGAGTCATGGGTGGCACTGAAGCTTTCTTT. This translates into CSARVMGGTEAFF.

The sample holds a few counts of this clonotype. The J gene is TRBJ2-1, the V gene TRBV5-1; D is perhaps TRBD2 (6 bases). The CDR3 loop spans 17 amino acids. V was trimmed by 4 bases and J by 7 bases, leaving 24 bases between them. Per germline, CDR1 SGHRS and CDR2 YFSETQ. As DNA, the CDR3 is TGCGCCAGCAGCAGTCAACCCCTGGTAGCGGTGGAGAATGAGCAGTTCTTC. Protein sequence: CASSSQPLVAVENEQFF.

V and J are TRBV10-3 and TRBJ2-1; 15 bases align to TRBD2. The CDR3 is 17 amino acids. The germline V gene has CDR1 ENHRY and CDR2 SYGVKD. The J segment lost 6 bases and the V segment lost 7 bases, leaving 10 bases of the junction unmatched. The CDR3 coding sequence is TGTGCCATCAATGGTGGACTAGCGGGAGGGCCGGGCAATGAGCAGTTCTTC. Residues: CAINGGLAGGPGNEQFF.

J is TRBJ1-4 and V is TRBV4-1; D is ambiguous. The CDR3 extends over 15 amino acids. CDR1 and CDR2 from the germline V gene are MGHRA and YSYEKL. V was trimmed by 0 bases and J by 4 bases, leaving 9 bases between them. The CDR3 nucleotides are TGCGCCAGCAGCCAAGAGCCGGGTCATAATGAAAAACTGTTTTTT. Residues: CASSQEPGHNEKLFF.

On this clonotype: It is likely a read error, because the conserved phenylalanine at the end of the CDR3 is missing. DNA of the CDR3: TGCAGTGCTCAGACAGGAGTAACAAAAGAGACCCAGTACCTC. It encodes CSAQTGVTKETQYL. V usage is TRBV20-1 and J usage is TRBJ2-5; weak D call: TRBD1 (6 bases). CDR3 length equals 14 residues. From germline, CDR1 is DFQATT and CDR2 SNEGSKA (reference sequence). Trimming cost V 5 bases and J 3 bases, with 16 bases left between them.